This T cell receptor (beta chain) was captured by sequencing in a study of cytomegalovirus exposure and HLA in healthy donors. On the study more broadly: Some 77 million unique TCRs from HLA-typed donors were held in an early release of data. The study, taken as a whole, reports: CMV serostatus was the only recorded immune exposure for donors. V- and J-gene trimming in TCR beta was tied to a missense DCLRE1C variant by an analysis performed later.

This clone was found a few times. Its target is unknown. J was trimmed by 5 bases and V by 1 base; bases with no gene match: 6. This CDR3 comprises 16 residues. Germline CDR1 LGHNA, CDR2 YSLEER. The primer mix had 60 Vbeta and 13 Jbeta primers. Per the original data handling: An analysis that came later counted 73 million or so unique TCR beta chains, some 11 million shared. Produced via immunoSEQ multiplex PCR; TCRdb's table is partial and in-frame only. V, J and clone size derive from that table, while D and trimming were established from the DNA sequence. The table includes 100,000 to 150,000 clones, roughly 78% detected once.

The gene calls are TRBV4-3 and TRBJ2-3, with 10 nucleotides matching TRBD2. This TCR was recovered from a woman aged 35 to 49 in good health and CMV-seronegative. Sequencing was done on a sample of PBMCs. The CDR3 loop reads CASSQGTSGLLDTQYF. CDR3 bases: TGCGCCAGCAGCCAAGGGACTAGCGGACTACTAGATACGCAGTATTTT.